Shown below are 20 T cell receptor beta chains from a single sample sequenced in a study of shared clonotypes between healthy human individuals. TCRdb's copy holds only in-frame clones and misses some; the assay was immunoSEQ multiplex PCR. The sample has 1.4 million or so clones; roughly 98.5% are singletons. The specimen sequenced was naive CD4+ T cells sorted from blood. Stated subset: CD45RA+ positively selected. Receptor source: a man aged 25-40 years in good health.

The rearrangement links TRBV18 to TRBJ1-3; D remains ambiguous. The germline V and J ends were trimmed by 6 bases and 0 bases, with 18 bases remaining between them. CDR1 and CDR2 from the germline V gene are KGHSH and LQKENI. This CDR3 region has 17 residues. CDR3 nucleotide sequence: TGTGCCAGCTCGCCCAAGGGTCTAGGATACTCTGGAAACACCATATATTTT. Protein sequence: CASSPKGLGYSGNTIYF.

This chain uses TRBV5-4 with TRBJ1-2, with D unresolved. The V gene's germline CDR1 is SGHNT and CDR2 YYREEE (reference sequence). The CDR3 runs 14 residues. V lost 0 bases to trimming and J lost 8 bases, with 14 bases between them. CDR3 in amino acids: CASSLAVSPRGYTF. The CDR3 coding sequence is TGTGCCAGCAGCTTGGCGGTCAGCCCGCGGGGCTACACCTTC.

The V call is TRBV6-5, the J call TRBJ1-2; possibly TRBD1 for D (5 bases). This CDR3 contains 13 residues. CDR1 is MNHEY, CDR2 SVGAGI, per germline. The V gene lost 6 bases and the J gene lost 2 bases, with 10 bases spanning the gap. CDR3 protein: CASRRQTNYGYTF. As DNA, the CDR3 is TGTGCCAGCAGAAGACAGACGAACTATGGCTACACCTTC.

The J gene is TRBJ2-7, the V gene TRBV7-2; TRBD2 is a possible D gene (5 bases). In germline, CDR1 is SGHTA, CDR2 FQGNSA. This CDR3 is 14 amino acids long. Trimming removed 3 bases at V and 2 bases at J, with 11 bases between. As DNA, the CDR3 is TGTGCCAGCAGCTTGATCGGGGAAACCTACGAGCAGTACTTC. It specifies CASSLIGETYEQYF.

This chain joins TRBV9 and TRBJ2-7; the D gene is possibly TRBD1 (6 bases). Trimming cost V 3 bases and J 2 bases, with 18 bases left between them. The germline V gene has CDR1 SGDLS and CDR2 YYNGEE. CDR3 length: 16 amino acids. The CDR3 sequence: CASSAAVSGQTYEQYF. The DNA for the CDR3 is TGTGCCAGCAGCGCAGCCGTGTCAGGACAGACCTACGAGCAGTACTTC.

The chain employs TRBV19 and TRBJ2-3; D is unresolved. Germline CDR1 LNHDA, CDR2 SQIVND (reference sequence). V lost 5 bases, J lost 5 bases, and 11 bases lay in between. The CDR3 is made up of 13 amino acids. CDR3 sequence: CASSLPLGDTQYF. CDR3 in DNA: TGTGCCAGTAGTCTCCCCCTGGGAGATACGCAGTATTTT.

The chain couples TRBV9 to TRBJ2-3; D is possibly TRBD2 (6 bases). The V end lost 4 bases, the J end lost 3 bases, and 15 bases lay between the germline ends. This CDR3 contains 15 residues. The germline gives CDR1 SGDLS, CDR2 YYNGEE. CDR3 sequence (DNA): TGTGCCAGCAGCATAACGGGAGTTTGGACAGATACGCAGTATTTT. This codes for CASSITGVWTDTQYF.

The J gene is TRBJ2-1, the V gene TRBV11-2; 7 bases align to TRBD2. The trim removed 4 bases at V and 6 bases at J, leaving 6 bases unmatched. CDR1 is SGHAT, CDR2 FQNNGV, per germline. This CDR3 is built from 14 residues. This CDR3 reads CASSSAGARNEQFF. Here the CDR3 DNA reads TGTGCCAGCAGCTCTGCGGGAGCGCGCAATGAGCAGTTCTTC.

The chain couples TRBV11-3 to TRBJ2-2, with D unresolved. The germline V gene encodes CDR1 SGHNT and CDR2 YENEEA. The V and J ends lost 1 base and 4 bases respectively, with 13 bases between them. The CDR3 is 16 residues long. CDR3 DNA sequence: TGTGCCAGCAGCTTAGTACTTCAGCTGTTCACCGGGGAGCTGTTTTTT. Translation: CASSLVLQLFTGELFF.

The J gene is TRBJ2-2, the V gene TRBV2; D unclear. V was cut by 2 bases and J by 6 bases, with 4 bases left in between. CDR1 and CDR2 (germline): SNHLY, FYNNEI. This CDR3 is 12 amino acids long. The DNA of the CDR3 is TGTGCCAGCAGTGAATTGGCCGGGGAGCTGTTTTTT. Protein sequence: CASSELAGELFF.

V and J are TRBV5-1 and TRBJ2-1; TRBD2 matches 11 bases. After removal of 5 bases from V and 0 bases from J, the junction contained 16 bases not matched to a gene. The germline V gene encodes CDR1 SGHRS and CDR2 YFSETQ. The CDR3 has 20 residues. This CDR3 reads CASRNPGTSGPWSSYNEQFF. CDR3 nucleotide sequence: TGCGCCAGCAGAAACCCAGGGACTAGCGGTCCCTGGAGCTCCTACAATGAGCAGTTCTTC. Full variable domain (remainder filled in from reference TRBV5-1 and TRBJ2-1): KAGVTQTPRYLIKTRGQQVTLSCSPISGHRSVSWYQQTPGQGLQFLFEYFSETQRNKGNFPGRFSGRQFSNSRSEMNVSTLELGDSALYLCASRNPGTSGPWSSYNEQFFGPGTRLTVL.

The V call is TRBV28, the J call TRBJ1-5, with TRBD1 as a possible D gene (5 bases). CDR3 length equals 14 residues. V was pared by 2 bases and J by 6 bases, with 11 bases between. Looked up from germline, CDR1 is MDHEN and CDR2 is SYDVKM. CDR3 nucleotide sequence: TGTGCCAGCAGTTTAGGGGGGAACAGTCAGCCCCAGCATTTT. Translated: CASSLGGNSQPQHF.

The chain joins TRBV4-3 to TRBJ2-2, with D possibly being TRBD1 (6 bases). Per the germline V gene, CDR1 is LGHNA and CDR2 is YSLEER. V lost 1 base and J 2 bases, leaving 11 bases between the germline ends. The CDR3 contains 16 residues. The CDR3 nucleotides are TGCGCCAGCAGCCAAGGGTTGACAGGCAACACCGGGGAGCTGTTTTTT. As protein: CASSQGLTGNTGELFF.

V usage is TRBV6-4 and J usage is TRBJ2-3, with 16 bases matching TRBD2. Trimming removed 6 bases from V and 6 bases from J; junction bases left unmatched: 3. This CDR3 has 15 residues. Germline V CDR1 and CDR2: MRHNA, SNTAGT. CDR3 sequence (DNA): TGTGCCAGCAGCCCGGGACTAGCGGGAGGGGATACGCAGTATTTT. Its protein is CASSPGLAGGDTQYF.

The gene calls are TRBV11-2 and TRBJ2-7; 9 bases fit TRBD1. The V gene end was trimmed by 1 base and the J gene end by 3 bases; junction bases not matched to a gene: 1. The length of the CDR3 is 14 residues. Germline V gene sequence: CDR1 SGHAT, CDR2 FQNNGV. The chain's CDR3 is CASSLGTGVYEQYF. In DNA, the CDR3 is TGTGCCAGCAGCTTAGGGACAGGGGTCTACGAGCAGTACTTC.

The chain couples TRBV28 to TRBJ1-5, with D possibly being TRBD1 (6 bases). This CDR3 contains 14 residues. V was trimmed by 7 bases and J by 7 bases, leaving 17 bases between them. Germline V CDR1 and CDR2: MDHEN, SYDVKM. The chain's CDR3 is CASTPAGAGQPQHF. As DNA, the CDR3 is TGTGCCAGCACACCCGCGGGGGCGGGCCAGCCCCAGCATTTT.

This clone has a single count. The chain links TRBV7-7 to TRBJ2-5; the D gene is possibly TRBD1 (6 bases). Germline V CDR1 and CDR2: SSHAT, FNYEAQ (reference sequence). CDR3 length equals 13 residues. V was pared by 5 bases and J by 7 bases, with 14 bases between. In DNA, the CDR3 is TGTGCCAGCAGCCAGGACAGACCAAGGACCCAGTACTTC. Its protein is CASSQDRPRTQYF.

V is TRBV10-3 and J is TRBJ2-3; TRBD2 aligns across 8 bases. CDR3 length equals 15 residues. V trimming: 4 bases; J trimming: 0 bases; junction bases outside the gene matches: 3. Germline CDR1 is ENHRY and CDR2 is SYGVKD. CDR3 residues: CAISGGLESTDTQYF. CDR3 in DNA: TGTGCCATCAGTGGGGGACTAGAGAGCACAGATACGCAGTATTTT.

This sequence joins TRBV6-6 and TRBJ2-7; no definite D call. Trimming pared 4 bases from V and 2 bases from J, leaving 6 bases between. Germline V lookup: CDR1 MNHNY, CDR2 SVGAGI (reference sequence). CDR3 size: 12 residues. Written as DNA, the CDR3 is TGTGCCAGCAGTTCTACGACCTACGAGCAGTACTTC. It translates to CASSSTTYEQYF.

The chain has TRBV11-2 and TRBJ2-1; 13 bases are shared with TRBD2. This CDR3 region has 16 residues. The V gene's germline CDR1 is SGHAT and CDR2 FQNNGV. V lost 3 bases to trimming and J lost 3 bases; unmatched junction nucleotides: 2. CDR3 nucleotides: TGTGCCAGCAGCTTGGGACTAGCGGGACTCTACAATGAGCAGTTCTTC. Translated, it gives CASSLGLAGLYNEQFF. Full variable domain (missing parts from reference TRBV11-2 and TRBJ2-1): EAGVAQSPRYKIIEKRQSVAFWCNPISGHATLYWYQQILGQGPKLLIQFQNNGVVDDSQLPKDRFSAERLKGVDSTLKIQPAKLEDSAVYLCASSLGLAGLYNEQFFGPGTRLTVL.